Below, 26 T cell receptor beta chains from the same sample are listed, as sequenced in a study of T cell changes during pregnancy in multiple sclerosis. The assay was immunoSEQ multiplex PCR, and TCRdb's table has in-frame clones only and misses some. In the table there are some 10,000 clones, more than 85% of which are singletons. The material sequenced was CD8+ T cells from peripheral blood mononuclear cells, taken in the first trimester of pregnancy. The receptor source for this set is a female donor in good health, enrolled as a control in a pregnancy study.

CDR3 nucleotides: TGTGCCAGCAGCTTAGGAGTTCCAGCGGACCAAGAGACCCAGTACTTC. Encoded protein: CASSLGVPADQETQYF. The chain combines TRBV13 with TRBJ2-5; D is perhaps TRBD2 (5 bases). The CDR3 has 16 amino acids. CDR1 is PRHDT and CDR2 is FYEKMQ in the germline V gene (reference sequence). The germline V and J ends were trimmed by 0 bases and 0 bases, with 11 bases remaining between them. Full variable domain (remainder filled in from reference TRBV13 and TRBJ2-5): AAGVIQSPRHLIKEKRETATLKCYPIPRHDTVYWYQQGPGQDPQFLISFYEKMQSDKGSIPDRFSAQQFSDYHSELNMSSLELGDSALYFCASSLGVPADQETQYFGPGTRLLVL.

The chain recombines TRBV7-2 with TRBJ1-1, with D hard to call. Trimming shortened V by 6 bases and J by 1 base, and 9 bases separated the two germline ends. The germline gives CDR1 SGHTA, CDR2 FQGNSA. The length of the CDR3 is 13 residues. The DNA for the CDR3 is TGTGCCAGCAGTCTCCGGTGGAACACTGAAGCTTTCTTT. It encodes CASSLRWNTEAFF.

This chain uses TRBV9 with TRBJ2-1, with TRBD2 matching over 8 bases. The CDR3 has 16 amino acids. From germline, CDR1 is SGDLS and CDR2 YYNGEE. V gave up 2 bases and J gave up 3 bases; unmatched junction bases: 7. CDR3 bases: TGTGCCAGCAGCGTGGGTAGGGCGGGGGGCTACAATGAGCAGTTCTTC. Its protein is CASSVGRAGGYNEQFF. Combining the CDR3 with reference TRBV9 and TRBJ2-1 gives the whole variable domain DSGVTQTPKHLITATGQRVTLRCSPRSGDLSVYWYQQSLDQGLQFLIQYYNGEERAKGNILERFSAQQFPDLHSELNLSSLELGDSALYFCASSVGRAGGYNEQFFGPGTRLTVL.

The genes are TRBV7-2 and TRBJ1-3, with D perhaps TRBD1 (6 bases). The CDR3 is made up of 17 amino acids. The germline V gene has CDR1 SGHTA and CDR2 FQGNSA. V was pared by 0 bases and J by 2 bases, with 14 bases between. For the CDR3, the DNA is TGTGCCAGCAGCTTAGCGCCCCCAGGGGCGGCTGGAAACACCATATATTTT. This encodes CASSLAPPGAAGNTIYF.

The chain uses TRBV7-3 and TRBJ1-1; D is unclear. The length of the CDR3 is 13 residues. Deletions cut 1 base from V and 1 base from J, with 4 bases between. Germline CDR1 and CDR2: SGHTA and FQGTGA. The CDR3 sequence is CASSLMRNTEAFF. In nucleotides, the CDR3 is TGTGCCAGCAGCTTAATGAGGAACACTGAAGCTTTCTTT.

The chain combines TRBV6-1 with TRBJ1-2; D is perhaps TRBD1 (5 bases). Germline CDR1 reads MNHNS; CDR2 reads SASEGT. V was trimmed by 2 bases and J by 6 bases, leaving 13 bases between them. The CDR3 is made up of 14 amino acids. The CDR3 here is CASSEIGRAHGYTF. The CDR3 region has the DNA TGTGCCAGCAGTGAAATCGGCAGGGCACATGGCTACACCTTC.

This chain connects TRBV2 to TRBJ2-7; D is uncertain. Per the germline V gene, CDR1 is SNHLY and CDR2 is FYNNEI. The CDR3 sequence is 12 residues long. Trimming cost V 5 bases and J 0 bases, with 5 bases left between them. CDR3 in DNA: TGTGCCAGCAGTCAATCCTCCTACGAGCAGTACTTC. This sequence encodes CASSQSSYEQYF.

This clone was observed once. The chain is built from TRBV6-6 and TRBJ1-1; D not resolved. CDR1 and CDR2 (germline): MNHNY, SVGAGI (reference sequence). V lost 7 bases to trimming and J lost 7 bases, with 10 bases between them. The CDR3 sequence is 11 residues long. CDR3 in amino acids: CASIKQDEAFF. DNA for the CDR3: TGTGCCAGCATTAAACAAGATGAAGCTTTCTTT.

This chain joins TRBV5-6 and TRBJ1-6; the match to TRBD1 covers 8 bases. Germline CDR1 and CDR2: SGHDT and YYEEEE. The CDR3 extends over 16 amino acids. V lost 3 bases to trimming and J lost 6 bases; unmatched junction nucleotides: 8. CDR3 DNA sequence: TGTGCCAGCAGCTACAAGGACAGGGAATTTAATTCACCCCTCCACTTT. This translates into CASSYKDREFNSPLHF.

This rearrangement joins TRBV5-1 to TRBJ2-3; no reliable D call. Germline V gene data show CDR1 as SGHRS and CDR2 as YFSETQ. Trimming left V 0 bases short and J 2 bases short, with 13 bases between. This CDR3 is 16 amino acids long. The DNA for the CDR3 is TGCGCCAGCAGCTTGGGAGTTGAGCTACCCACAGATACGCAGTATTTT. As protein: CASSLGVELPTDTQYF.

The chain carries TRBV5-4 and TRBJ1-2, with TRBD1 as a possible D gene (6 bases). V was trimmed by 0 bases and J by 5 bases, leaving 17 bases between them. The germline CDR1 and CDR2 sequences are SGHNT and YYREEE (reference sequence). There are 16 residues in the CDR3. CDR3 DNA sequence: TGTGCCAGCAGCTTGGGCCTCACTGCAGGGGTGTATGGCTACACCTTC. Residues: CASSLGLTAGVYGYTF.

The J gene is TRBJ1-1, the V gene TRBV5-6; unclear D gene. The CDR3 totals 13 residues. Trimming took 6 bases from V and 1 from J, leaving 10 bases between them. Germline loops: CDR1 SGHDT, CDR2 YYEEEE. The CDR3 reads CASTQIQNTEAFF. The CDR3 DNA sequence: TGTGCCAGCACCCAAATACAGAACACTGAAGCTTTCTTT.

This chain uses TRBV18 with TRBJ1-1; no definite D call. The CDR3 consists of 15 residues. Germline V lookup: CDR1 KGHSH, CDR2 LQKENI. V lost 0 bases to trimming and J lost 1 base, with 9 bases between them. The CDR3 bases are TGTGCCAGCTCACCACCCGGGAGCCCGAACACTGAAGCTTTCTTT. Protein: CASSPPGSPNTEAFF.

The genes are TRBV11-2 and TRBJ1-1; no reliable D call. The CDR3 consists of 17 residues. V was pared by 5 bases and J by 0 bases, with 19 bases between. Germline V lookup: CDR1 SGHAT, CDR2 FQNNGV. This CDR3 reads CASSARGSRSVNTEAFF. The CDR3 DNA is TGTGCCAGCAGCGCCCGAGGCTCGCGGTCCGTGAACACTGAAGCTTTCTTT.

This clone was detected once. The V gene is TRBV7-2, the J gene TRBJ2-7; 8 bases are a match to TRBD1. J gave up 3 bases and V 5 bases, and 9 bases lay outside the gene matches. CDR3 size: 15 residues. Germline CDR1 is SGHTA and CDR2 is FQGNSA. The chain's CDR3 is CASSLSSDRVYEQYF. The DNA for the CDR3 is TGTGCCAGCAGCCTTAGTTCGGACAGGGTCTACGAGCAGTACTTC.

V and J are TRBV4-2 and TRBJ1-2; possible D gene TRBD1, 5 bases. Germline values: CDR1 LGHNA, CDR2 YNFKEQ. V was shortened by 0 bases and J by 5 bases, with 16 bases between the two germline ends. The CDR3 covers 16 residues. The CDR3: CASSQDLGGTGYGYTF. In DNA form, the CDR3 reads TGTGCCAGCAGCCAAGATCTGGGGGGGACGGGGTATGGCTACACCTTC.

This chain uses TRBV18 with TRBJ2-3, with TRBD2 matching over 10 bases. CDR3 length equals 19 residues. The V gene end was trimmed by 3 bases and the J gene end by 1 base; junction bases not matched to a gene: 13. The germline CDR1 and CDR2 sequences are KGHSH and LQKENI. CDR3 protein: CASSPSSGGPTERTDTQYF. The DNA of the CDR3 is TGTGCCAGCTCACCCAGTAGCGGGGGGCCCACCGAACGCACAGATACGCAGTATTTT.

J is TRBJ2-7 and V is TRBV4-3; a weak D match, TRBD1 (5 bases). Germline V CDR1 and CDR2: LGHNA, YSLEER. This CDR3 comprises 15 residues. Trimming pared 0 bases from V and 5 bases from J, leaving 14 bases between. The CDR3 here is CASSQDGNRLNEQYF. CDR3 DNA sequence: TGCGCCAGCAGCCAAGATGGGAACAGGTTAAACGAGCAGTACTTC.

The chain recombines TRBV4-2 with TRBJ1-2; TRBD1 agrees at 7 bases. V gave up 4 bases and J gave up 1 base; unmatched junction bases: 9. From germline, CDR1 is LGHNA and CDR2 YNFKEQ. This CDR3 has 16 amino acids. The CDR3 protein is CASSRETGDFNYGYTF. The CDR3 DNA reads TGTGCCAGCAGCCGGGAAACAGGGGACTTTAACTATGGCTACACCTTC.

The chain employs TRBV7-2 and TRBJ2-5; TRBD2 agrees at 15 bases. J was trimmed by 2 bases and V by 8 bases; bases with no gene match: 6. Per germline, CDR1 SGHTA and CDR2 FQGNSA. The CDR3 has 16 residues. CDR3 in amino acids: CASQGLAGGHQETQYF. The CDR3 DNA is TGTGCCAGCCAGGGACTAGCGGGGGGCCATCAAGAGACCCAGTACTTC. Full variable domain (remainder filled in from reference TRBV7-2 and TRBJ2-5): GAGVSQSPSNKVTEKGKDVELRCDPISGHTALYWYRQSLGQGLEFLIYFQGNSAPDKSGLPSDRFSAERTGGSVSTLTIQRTQQEDSAVYLCASQGLAGGHQETQYFGPGTRLLVL.

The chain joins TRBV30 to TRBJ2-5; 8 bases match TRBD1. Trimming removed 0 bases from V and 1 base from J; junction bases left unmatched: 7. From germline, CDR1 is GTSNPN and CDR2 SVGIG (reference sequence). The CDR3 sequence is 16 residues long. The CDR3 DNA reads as TGTGCCTGGAGTGTAGGACAGGGCGGTAGCCAAGAGACCCAGTACTTC. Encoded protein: CAWSVGQGGSQETQYF.

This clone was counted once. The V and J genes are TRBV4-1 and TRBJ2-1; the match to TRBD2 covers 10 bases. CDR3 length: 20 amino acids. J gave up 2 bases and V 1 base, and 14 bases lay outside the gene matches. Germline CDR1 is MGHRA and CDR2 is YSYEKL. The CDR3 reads CASSQGGLASGGMAYNEQFF. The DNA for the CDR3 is TGCGCCAGCAGCCAAGGAGGGTTAGCTAGCGGGGGTATGGCCTACAATGAGCAGTTCTTC.

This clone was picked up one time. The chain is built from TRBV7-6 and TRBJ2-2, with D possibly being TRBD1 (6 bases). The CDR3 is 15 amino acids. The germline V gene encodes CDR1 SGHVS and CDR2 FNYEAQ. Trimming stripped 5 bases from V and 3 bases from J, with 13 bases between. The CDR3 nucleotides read TGTGCCAGCAGCAAAACAGGGTTAGACACCGGGGAGCTGTTTTTT. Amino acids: CASSKTGLDTGELFF.

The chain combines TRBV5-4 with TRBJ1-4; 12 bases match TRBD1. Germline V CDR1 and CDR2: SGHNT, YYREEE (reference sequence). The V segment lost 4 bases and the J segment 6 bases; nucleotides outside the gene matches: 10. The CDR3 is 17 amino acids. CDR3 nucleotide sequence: TGTGCCAGCAGCGGTGGGACAGGGGGCTTGGGGGATGAAAAACTGTTTTTT. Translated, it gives CASSGGTGGLGDEKLFF.

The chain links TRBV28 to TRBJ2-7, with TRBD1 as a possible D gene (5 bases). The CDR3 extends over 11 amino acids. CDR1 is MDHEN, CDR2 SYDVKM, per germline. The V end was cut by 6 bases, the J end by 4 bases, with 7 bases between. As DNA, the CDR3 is TGTGCCAGCAGCCGACAGTACGAGCAGTACTTC. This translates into CASSRQYEQYF.

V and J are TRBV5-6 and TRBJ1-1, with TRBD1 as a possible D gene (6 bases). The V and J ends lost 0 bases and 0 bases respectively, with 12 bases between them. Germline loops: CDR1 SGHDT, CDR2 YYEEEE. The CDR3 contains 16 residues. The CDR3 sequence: CASSLGWQGMNTEAFF. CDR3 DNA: TGTGCCAGCAGCTTGGGATGGCAGGGGATGAACACTGAAGCTTTCTTT.